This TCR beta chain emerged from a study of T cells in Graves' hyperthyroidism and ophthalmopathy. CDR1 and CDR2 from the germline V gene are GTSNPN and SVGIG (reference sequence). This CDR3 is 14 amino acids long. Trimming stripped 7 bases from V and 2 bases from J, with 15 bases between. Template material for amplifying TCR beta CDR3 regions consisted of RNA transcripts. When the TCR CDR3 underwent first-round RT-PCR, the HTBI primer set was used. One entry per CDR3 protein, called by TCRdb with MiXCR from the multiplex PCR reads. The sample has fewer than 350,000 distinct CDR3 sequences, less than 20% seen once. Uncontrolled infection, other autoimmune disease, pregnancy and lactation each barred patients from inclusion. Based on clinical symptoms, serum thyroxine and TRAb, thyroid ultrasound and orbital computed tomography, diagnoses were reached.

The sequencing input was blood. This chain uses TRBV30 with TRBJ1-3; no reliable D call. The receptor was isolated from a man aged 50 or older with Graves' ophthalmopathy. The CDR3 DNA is TGTGCCTACTCAGAGGGTATCCCTGGAAACACCATATATTTT. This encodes CAYSEGIPGNTIYF.